The 22 T cell receptor beta chains presented below share a single source sample, sequenced in a study of blood T cell repertoires in COVID-19. The repertoire was sequenced with immunoSEQ multiplex PCR; TCRdb's copy has only in-frame clones and lacks some. Of about 250,000 clones in the sample, roughly 85% are singletons; the top ten hold roughly 5.3%. Sequencing was carried out using peripheral blood. Source of these receptors: a man aged 45-65 years with COVID-19, enrolled during active disease.

The chain uses TRBV9 and TRBJ2-7; 9 bases fit TRBD2. Per germline, CDR1 SGDLS and CDR2 YYNGEE. V trimming: 3 bases; J trimming: 0 bases; junction bases outside the gene matches: 4. This CDR3 contains 15 residues. DNA of the CDR3: TGTGCCAGCAGCGCTGGACTAGCGTTCTCCTACGAGCAGTACTTC. Amino acids: CASSAGLAFSYEQYF.

The chain combines TRBV13 with TRBJ2-6; 8 bases map to TRBD1. CDR3 length equals 16 residues. Germline V lookup: CDR1 PRHDT, CDR2 FYEKMQ (reference sequence). J lost 2 bases, V lost 5 bases, and 5 bases had no gene match. The CDR3 reads CASSILQGAGANVLTF. The DNA of the CDR3 is TGTGCCAGCAGCATCCTACAGGGGGCTGGGGCCAACGTCCTGACTTTC.

The CDR3 bases are TGTGCCAGCAGCTTAGCTCTAGCGGGGGGCCCATATTCCTACGAGCAGTACTTC. Amino acids: CASSLALAGGPYSYEQYF. The chain recombines TRBV7-9 with TRBJ2-7; 11 bases are shared with TRBD2. V lost 0 bases to trimming and J lost 1 base; unmatched junction nucleotides: 8. Germline CDR1 is SEHNR and CDR2 is FQNEAQ (reference sequence). This CDR3 has 18 residues.

CDR3 region: CASGRQGRTDTQYF. The CDR3 DNA sequence: TGTGCCAGCGGGAGACAGGGAAGAACAGATACGCAGTATTTT. This chain connects TRBV2 to TRBJ2-3; 7 positions agree with TRBD1. Trimming removed 8 bases from V and 3 bases from J; junction bases left unmatched: 8. Germline V CDR1 and CDR2: SNHLY, FYNNEI. This CDR3 has 14 amino acids.

The chain carries TRBV29-1 and TRBJ1-2; the match to TRBD1 covers 7 bases. CDR3 length: 11 amino acids. The V and J ends lost 6 bases and 6 bases, in that order; junction bases with no gene match: 4. Germline CDR1 SQVTM, CDR2 ANQGSEA. CDR3 sequence: CSVKGADGYTF. CDR3 DNA sequence: TGCAGCGTCAAGGGGGCAGATGGCTACACCTTC.

V gene TRBV27 combines with J gene TRBJ2-7, with 9 bases lining up with TRBD1. With V trimmed by 0 bases and J by 2 bases, 8 bases remained unmatched. Germline-derived CDR1 and CDR2 are MNHEY and SMNVEV (reference sequence). The CDR3 spans 17 residues. The CDR3 is CASSLSVTGTGTYEQYF. In nucleotides, the CDR3 is TGTGCCAGCAGTTTATCAGTGACCGGGACAGGGACCTACGAGCAGTACTTC.

The chain couples TRBV6-5 to TRBJ1-2, with 9 nucleotides matching TRBD1. There are 15 residues in the CDR3. Germline values: CDR1 MNHEY, CDR2 SVGAGI. The junction had 8 bases not matched to a gene; V was cut back by 4 bases and J by 5 bases. The CDR3: CASSWGTGPGYGYTF. CDR3 DNA sequence: TGTGCCAGCAGTTGGGGGACAGGGCCAGGTTATGGCTACACCTTC.

The CDR3 spells CAISEIVGQQETQYF. The CDR3, as DNA: TGTGCCATCAGTGAAATAGTAGGACAGCAAGAGACCCAGTACTTC. J is TRBJ2-5 and V is TRBV10-3; D might be TRBD1 (6 bases). Germline V gene sequence: CDR1 ENHRY, CDR2 SYGVKD. The CDR3 has 15 amino acids. Trimming took off 3 bases at V and 2 bases at J, with 13 bases between the two ends.

The V call is TRBV4-2, the J call TRBJ1-6; D remains ambiguous. This CDR3 has 14 residues. Trimming cost V 3 bases and J 7 bases, with 10 bases left between them. Germline lookup yields CDR1 LGHNA and CDR2 YNFKEQ. CDR3 sequence: CASSQSVLNSPLHF. CDR3 in DNA: TGTGCCAGCAGCCAGTCCGTATTAAATTCACCCCTCCACTTT.

The rearrangement links TRBV7-6 to TRBJ2-6; D remains ambiguous. The CDR3 length is 15 residues. The germline V gene has CDR1 SGHVS and CDR2 FNYEAQ. With 5 bases removed from V and 0 bases from J, the gap between germline ends came to 8 bases. The CDR3 is CASSVQSSGANVLTF. The CDR3 coding sequence is TGTGCCAGCAGCGTACAGAGCTCTGGGGCCAACGTCCTGACTTTC.

In this sample, this clone turned up once. The J gene is TRBJ2-7, the V gene TRBV2; TRBD2 aligns across 8 bases. V lost 10 bases and J lost 2; bases outside the gene matches: 13. Germline CDR1 is SNHLY and CDR2 is FYNNEI. The CDR3 totals 15 residues. CDR3 protein: CATGPSGGPTYEQYF. The CDR3 DNA sequence: TGTGCCACAGGCCCCAGCGGGGGACCCACCTACGAGCAGTACTTC.

The chain links TRBV7-9 to TRBJ2-7; D perhaps matches TRBD2 (6 bases). V was pared by 5 bases and J by 6 bases, with 11 bases between. The CDR3 consists of 12 residues. Germline CDR1 is SEHNR and CDR2 is FQNEAQ (reference sequence). The CDR3: CASSRRDSEQYF. For the CDR3, the DNA is TGTGCCAGCAGCCGCCGGGACTCCGAGCAGTACTTC.

The chain couples TRBV10-2 to TRBJ2-7; weak D call: TRBD2 (6 bases). There are 14 residues in the CDR3. The germline V gene encodes CDR1 WSHSY and CDR2 SAAADI. V was pared by 8 bases and J by 3 bases, with 17 bases between. CDR3 amino acids: CASRELSQGYEQYF. The CDR3 DNA follows: TGCGCCAGCCGGGAGCTTTCGCAGGGCTACGAGCAGTACTTC.

The chain recombines TRBV20-1 with TRBJ2-5; 11 bases line up with TRBD2. The J segment lost 4 bases and the V segment lost 3 bases, leaving 10 bases of the junction unmatched. Germline V gene lookup returns CDR1 DFQATT and CDR2 SNEGSKA (reference sequence). There are 16 residues in the CDR3. The CDR3 DNA reads as TGCAGTGCTAGTGATTTTAGCGGGGGGGCCTTAGAGACCCAGTACTTC. Translation: CSASDFSGGALETQYF.

The rearrangement uses TRBV27 and TRBJ1-2; D possibly corresponds to TRBD1 (6 bases). Germline-derived CDR1 and CDR2 are MNHEY and SMNVEV (reference sequence). This CDR3 spans 13 amino acids. V lost 4 bases, J lost 4 bases, and 10 bases lay in between. In nucleotides, the CDR3 is TGTGCCAGCAGTTGGGGGGGGGCCTATGGCTACACCTTC. This gives the protein CASSWGGAYGYTF.

The V and J genes are TRBV19 and TRBJ1-1; 10 bases fit TRBD1. V dropped 5 bases and J dropped 8; count of bases not matched to a gene: 5. The germline V gene encodes CDR1 LNHDA and CDR2 SQIVND (reference sequence). The CDR3 runs to 13 residues. The CDR3 DNA is TGTGCCAGTAGTCTCGACAGGGGGCCCGAAGCTTTCTTT. Amino acid sequence: CASSLDRGPEAFF.

The chain carries TRBV11-3 and TRBJ2-7, with D hard to call. Germline CDR1 is SGHNT and CDR2 is YENEEA. Trimming cost V 3 bases and J 6 bases, with 9 bases left between them. The CDR3 spans 12 residues. The CDR3 reads CASSLKRGEQYF. In DNA form, the CDR3 reads TGTGCCAGCAGCTTGAAAAGAGGCGAGCAGTACTTC.

The rearrangement uses TRBV7-8 and TRBJ2-5; 10 nucleotides match TRBD1. The CDR3 runs to 14 residues. V was clipped by 5 bases and J by 5 bases; unmatched bases: 5. Germline values: CDR1 SGHVS, CDR2 FQNEAQ. CDR3 amino acids: CASSLDRGMETQYF. DNA for the CDR3: TGTGCCAGCAGCCTGGACAGGGGGATGGAGACCCAGTACTTC.

V usage is TRBV5-8 and J usage is TRBJ2-3, with D possibly being TRBD1 (5 bases). Germline-derived CDR1 and CDR2 are SGHTS and YDEGEE. The CDR3 consists of 16 residues. Trimming stripped 3 bases from V and 0 bases from J, with 14 bases between. CDR3 loop: CASSSGRQGSTDTQYF. CDR3 in DNA: TGTGCCAGCAGCTCTGGACGGCAGGGTAGCACAGATACGCAGTATTTT.

The chain recombines TRBV6-6 with TRBJ1-1; TRBD1 aligns across 11 bases. CDR3 length equals 17 residues. Trimming took 5 bases from V and 1 from J; bases not matched to a gene: 9. Looked up from germline, CDR1 is MNHNY and CDR2 is SVGAGI (reference sequence). The CDR3 region has the DNA TGTGCCAGCAGTCCCCCGGGACAGGGGGTTGGGAACACTGAAGCTTTCTTT. This sequence encodes CASSPPGQGVGNTEAFF.

The chain combines TRBV7-3 with TRBJ2-2, with TRBD2 identical over 8 bases. The germline CDR1 and CDR2 sequences are SGHTA and FQGTGA. This CDR3 has 17 amino acids. V lost 1 base, J lost 6 bases, and 10 bases stayed unmatched. The CDR3 coding sequence is TGTGCCAGCAGCTTAAACTTCGGTAGCGGGGTCTCCGGGGAGCTGTTTTTT. Its protein product is CASSLNFGSGVSGELFF.

The V gene is TRBV4-1, the J gene TRBJ1-4; D unclear. V lost 1 base to trimming and J lost 8 bases, with 11 bases between them. Germline V gene sequence: CDR1 MGHRA, CDR2 YSYEKL. The CDR3 runs to 14 residues. In nucleotides, the CDR3 is TGCGCCAGCAGCCAAGGGGAGGGCGGGGAAAAACTGTTTTTT. It translates to CASSQGEGGEKLFF.